A single sample gave rise to the 4 T cell receptor beta chains below, sequenced in a study of blood T cell repertoires in COVID-19. Only in-frame clones appear in the TCRdb table, and some are missing; sequencing was by immunoSEQ multiplex PCR. The sample carries tens of thousands of clones, roughly 93% recorded once. Sequenced sample: peripheral blood. The origin of the receptors is a human donor in a cohort sampled during active COVID-19.

CDR3 DNA: TGTGCCAGCAGTGGGGACAGGGTTTCCAAAAACATTCAGTACTTC. Protein product: CASSGDRVSKNIQYF. The rearrangement joins TRBV6-2 or TRBV6-3 to TRBJ2-4, with 9 bases fitting TRBD1. CDR1 MNHEY and CDR2 SVGEGT come from the germline V gene. The trim removed 5 bases at V and 2 bases at J, leaving 4 bases unmatched. The CDR3 runs 15 residues.

The rearrangement joins TRBV5-6 to TRBJ1-1, with a possible D match to TRBD1 (5 bases). V was trimmed by 0 bases and J by 0 bases, leaving 12 bases between them. Germline loops: CDR1 SGHDT, CDR2 YYEEEE. The CDR3 has 16 amino acids. DNA of the CDR3: TGTGCCAGCAGCTTGGCACAGGCAGTAGTGAACACTGAAGCTTTCTTT. Translated, it gives CASSLAQAVVNTEAFF.

This chain uses TRBV13 with TRBJ1-1; D perhaps matches TRBD1 (5 bases). The germline V gene has CDR1 PRHDT and CDR2 FYEKMQ (reference sequence). The V gene lost 5 bases and the J gene lost 11 bases, with 12 bases spanning the gap. The CDR3 has 11 residues. This CDR3 is CASSAGLGAFF. CDR3 coding DNA: TGTGCCAGCAGCGCGGGACTGGGGGCTTTCTTT.

V is TRBV18 and J is TRBJ2-7, with TRBD2 as a possible D gene (5 bases). The germline V gene has CDR1 KGHSH and CDR2 LQKENI. The CDR3 runs to 15 residues. Trimming removed 6 bases at V and 0 bases at J, with 15 bases between. CDR3 protein: CASSSSGRASYEQYF. The CDR3 DNA is TGTGCCAGCTCCTCTAGTGGGAGAGCCTCCTACGAGCAGTACTTC.